The 26 T cell receptor beta chains below come from one sample, sequenced in a study of regulatory dendritic cells for organ transplantation. Profiled with immunoSEQ multiplex PCR; TCRdb holds only in-frame clones, not every one. Seen here are 25,000 to 30,000 clones, almost 80% observed once, and the top ten hold approximately 2.2%. Sequences were obtained from memory CD4+ T cells from blood. Subset denoted: CD45RO+ memory T cells. All receptors come from a human donor in good health.

The chain has TRBV13 and TRBJ2-5; TRBD2 might be the D (6 bases). CDR3 length equals 18 residues. Trimming removed 4 bases from V and 5 bases from J, with 26 bases in between. Germline assignment: CDR1 PRHDT and CDR2 FYEKMQ (reference sequence). The CDR3 DNA reads TGTGCCAGCAGCTCCCAATCGTTTAACGGAGGGGTGTGGGAGACCCAGTACTTC. It yields the protein CASSSQSFNGGVWETQYF.

This sequence joins TRBV18 and TRBJ1-2, with no clear D. The CDR3 runs to 15 residues. Germline CDR1 is KGHSH and CDR2 is LQKENI. With 3 bases removed from V and 2 bases from J, the gap between germline ends came to 13 bases. The CDR3 region is CASSPFQKENYGYTF. The CDR3 bases are TGTGCCAGCTCACCGTTCCAGAAGGAAAACTATGGCTACACCTTC.

The J gene is TRBJ2-7, the V gene TRBV19; 8 nucleotides align to TRBD1. This CDR3 region has 12 residues. Trimming took 6 bases from V and 7 from J; bases not matched to a gene: 5. Germline loops: CDR1 LNHDA, CDR2 SQIVND (reference sequence). DNA of the CDR3: TGTGCCAGTAGCGACAGGGACAGGGAGCAGTACTTC. Translating gives CASSDRDREQYF. The full variable domain, in which reference TRBV19 and TRBJ2-7 provide the parts outside the CDR3, is DGGITQSPKYLFRKEGQNVTLSCEQNLNHDAMYWYRQDPGQGLRLIYYSQIVNDFQKGDIAEGYSVSREKKESFPLTVTSAQKNPTAFYLCASSDRDREQYFGPGTRLTVT.

In this sample, this clone turned up a few times. The gene calls are TRBV30 and TRBJ2-2; TRBD2 matches 15 bases. CDR3 length: 18 residues. Germline CDR1 reads GTSNPN; CDR2 reads SVGIG (reference sequence). V gave up 4 bases and J gave up 3 bases; unmatched junction bases: 9. This CDR3 is CAWTRGLAGGKHTGELFF. Here the CDR3 DNA reads TGTGCCTGGACTCGCGGACTAGCGGGGGGGAAGCACACCGGGGAGCTGTTTTTT.

Points on this clone: An end of the junction differs from the germline gene, which may be a read error. This rearrangement joins TRBV7-7 to TRBJ2-3; D possibly corresponds to TRBD2 (5 bases). This CDR3 is 16 amino acids long. Germline CDR1 and CDR2: SSHAT and FNYEAQ (reference sequence). Here the CDR3 reads CASSLGASPNTDTQYF. In DNA, the CDR3 is TGTGCTAGCAGCTTAGGCGCTAGCCCGAACACAGATACGCAGTATTTT.

V is TRBV6-5 and J is TRBJ2-3; D is ambiguous. V was clipped by 2 bases and J by 7 bases, with 4 bases between them. The CDR3 spans 11 residues. Looked up from germline, CDR1 is MNHEY and CDR2 is SVGAGI. The CDR3 is CASSYVNTQYF. The CDR3 nucleotides are TGTGCCAGCAGTTACGTAAATACGCAGTATTTT.

Only a few counts were recorded for this clone. V gene TRBV5-4 combines with J gene TRBJ1-1; D uncertain. Germline lookup yields CDR1 SGHNT and CDR2 YYREEE (reference sequence). The CDR3 is made up of 14 amino acids. Trimming cost V 5 bases and J 7 bases, with 18 bases left between them. The CDR3 DNA reads as TGTGCCAGCAGTCAAGGACGGACGACCCTTGAAGCTTTCTTT. Translation gives CASSQGRTTLEAFF.

This chain connects TRBV27 to TRBJ2-7; D call uncertain. V was pared by 0 bases and J by 2 bases, with 11 bases between. There are 15 residues in the CDR3. The V gene's germline CDR1 is MNHEY and CDR2 SMNVEV (reference sequence). CDR3 region: CASSLSRSVTYEQYF. CDR3 DNA sequence: TGTGCCAGCAGTTTATCTCGAAGCGTTACCTACGAGCAGTACTTC.

V is TRBV6-1 and J is TRBJ1-2, with a tentative D call TRBD1 (5 bases). The V end was cut by 6 bases, the J end by 2 bases, with 13 bases between. Germline CDR1 reads MNHNS; CDR2 reads SASEGT. There are 14 residues in the CDR3. The CDR3 region is CASSGAFGNYGYTF. The CDR3 DNA reads TGTGCCAGCAGCGGGGCTTTCGGGAACTATGGCTACACCTTC.

The gene calls are TRBV6-6 and TRBJ2-2; tentative D call: TRBD2 (6 bases). Germline V gene data show CDR1 as MNHNY and CDR2 as SVGAGI (reference sequence). The CDR3 spans 15 residues. Trimming pared 8 bases from V and 4 bases from J, leaving 17 bases between. The CDR3 nucleotides are TGTGCCAGCGCCCGCGGGGAGGTCGGCACCGGGGAGCTGTTTTTT. This codes for CASARGEVGTGELFF.

This clone was counted a few times. The V gene is TRBV11-2, the J gene TRBJ1-6, with TRBD1 matching 9 bases. Trimming took 1 base from V and 7 from J; bases not matched to a gene: 5. Per germline, CDR1 SGHAT and CDR2 FQNNGV. The CDR3 loop spans 16 amino acids. Here the CDR3 reads CASSLGVGQGNSPLHF. In nucleotides, the CDR3 is TGTGCCAGCAGCTTAGGGGTCGGACAGGGGAATTCACCCCTCCACTTT.

The genes are TRBV15 and TRBJ2-1; 10 bases fit TRBD2. After removal of 5 bases from V and 7 bases from J, the junction contained 8 bases not matched to a gene. CDR1 is LNHNV, CDR2 YYDKDF, per germline (reference sequence). This CDR3 region has 15 residues. The CDR3 DNA reads as TGTGCCACCAGCGTAAGCGGGGGGGCGCGGAATGAGCAGTTCTTC. It encodes CATSVSGGARNEQFF.

This clone has just one count. This sequence joins TRBV21-1 and TRBJ1-6; TRBD1, as called in the table, went unchecked against the DNA. TRBV21-1 is assigned pseudogene status. The CDR3 has 17 amino acids. CDR3 nucleotide sequence: TGTGCCAGGTATATTCCAGGGGCCAGCTCCTATAATTCACCCCTCCACTTT. Its translation: CARYIPGASSYNSPLHF.

The V call is TRBV28, the J call TRBJ2-1, with 7 bases that match TRBD2. CDR3 length equals 14 residues. Germline CDR1 and CDR2: MDHEN and SYDVKM. V shed 3 bases, J shed 2 bases, and the junction held 1 base outside the gene matches. CDR3 bases: TGTGCCAGCAGTTTGGGGGGGGCCTACAATGAGCAGTTCTTC. It codes for CASSLGGAYNEQFF.

CDR3 nucleotides: TGTGCCAGCAGCCCGGACGGGAGTTACACTGAAGCTTTCTTT. Protein sequence: CASSPDGSYTEAFF. The chain recombines TRBV11-2 with TRBJ1-1, with D unclear. Germline V lookup: CDR1 SGHAT, CDR2 FQNNGV. Trimming removed 5 bases at V and 3 bases at J, with 13 bases between. This CDR3 spans 14 amino acids. Full variable domain (missing parts from reference TRBV11-2 and TRBJ1-1): EAGVAQSPRYKIIEKRQSVAFWCNPISGHATLYWYQQILGQGPKLLIQFQNNGVVDDSQLPKDRFSAERLKGVDSTLKIQPAKLEDSAVYLCASSPDGSYTEAFFGQGTRLTVV.

In this sample, this clone turned up a few times. The V and J genes are TRBV7-2 and TRBJ2-2; TRBD2 agrees at 13 bases. The CDR3 has 19 residues. CDR1 is SGHTA, CDR2 FQGNSA, per germline. After removal of 5 bases from V and 3 bases from J, the junction contained 12 bases not matched to a gene. In DNA form, the CDR3 reads TGTGCCAGCAGCCCCCAGGGACTAGCGGGGTGGTATCACACCGGGGAGCTGTTTTTT. Translated, it gives CASSPQGLAGWYHTGELFF.

V is TRBV9 and J is TRBJ1-1, with D tentatively TRBD1 (5 bases). Germline lookup yields CDR1 SGDLS and CDR2 YYNGEE. Trimming cost V 2 bases and J 0 bases, with 14 bases left between them. The CDR3 runs to 16 residues. CDR3 DNA: TGTGCCAGCAGCGTCCCTATCGGGGGTTTGAACACTGAAGCTTTCTTT. Translation gives CASSVPIGGLNTEAFF.

V gene TRBV7-2 combines with J gene TRBJ2-2; TRBD2 matches at 8 bases. This CDR3 contains 16 residues. CDR1 and CDR2 from the germline V gene are SGHTA and FQGNSA. J was trimmed by 5 bases and V by 6 bases; bases with no gene match: 11. The CDR3 sequence: CASRINGGAETGELFF. The CDR3 coding sequence is TGTGCCAGCAGGATCAACGGGGGGGCCGAAACCGGGGAGCTGTTTTTT.

The chain uses TRBV28 and TRBJ1-2, with D uncertain. The germline gives CDR1 MDHEN, CDR2 SYDVKM. This CDR3 comprises 13 residues. Trimming left V 9 bases short and J 9 bases short, with 20 bases between. The CDR3 region is CASLDWRTNSYTF. The CDR3 coding sequence is TGTGCCAGTTTGGATTGGAGGACCAATAGCTACACCTTC.

The chain has TRBV4-3 and TRBJ2-3; the D call may be TRBD1 or TRBD2 (6 bases each). This CDR3 region has 16 residues. Germline V gene sequence: CDR1 LGHNA, CDR2 YSLEER. Deletions cut 0 bases from V and 6 bases from J, with 16 bases between. This CDR3 reads CASSQDGSGGGDTQYF. The CDR3 nucleotides are TGCGCCAGCAGCCAAGATGGTAGCGGAGGGGGGGATACGCAGTATTTT.

The chain recombines TRBV4-2 with TRBJ2-3; 8 bases fit TRBD2. The CDR3 extends over 15 amino acids. Looked up from germline, CDR1 is LGHNA and CDR2 is YNFKEQ. J lost 1 base, V lost 2 bases, and 2 bases had no gene match. DNA of the CDR3: TGTGCCAGCAGCCAACCGACTAGCGGCACAGATACGCAGTATTTT. It codes for CASSQPTSGTDTQYF.

The V gene is TRBV6-1, the J gene TRBJ2-1; 12 bases are a match to TRBD2. CDR1 and CDR2 from the germline V gene are MNHNS and SASEGT. V lost 2 bases, J lost 6 bases, and 2 bases stayed unmatched. The CDR3 runs 15 residues. DNA of the CDR3: TGTGCCAGCAGTGAACCTAGCGGGGGGGCCAATGAGCAGTTCTTC. It translates to CASSEPSGGANEQFF.

The chain recombines TRBV7-2 with TRBJ2-6, with 9 bases identical to TRBD1. The CDR3 is 17 amino acids. With 5 bases clipped from V and 1 base from J, the junction kept 6 bases outside the gene matches. Per germline, CDR1 SGHTA and CDR2 FQGNSA. The CDR3 is CASSPGQGRSGANVLTF. The CDR3 coding sequence is TGTGCCAGCAGCCCGGGACAGGGTAGGTCTGGGGCCAACGTCCTGACTTTC.

This rearrangement joins TRBV20-1 to TRBJ2-1; D not resolved. This CDR3 has 11 amino acids. Looked up from germline, CDR1 is DFQATT and CDR2 is SNEGSKA (reference sequence). Trimming removed 3 bases from V and 4 bases from J, with 4 bases in between. The CDR3 DNA reads TGCAGTGCTAGTCCGTACAATGAGCAGTTCTTC. Amino acids: CSASPYNEQFF.

The genes are TRBV10-3 and TRBJ1-5, with a possible D match to TRBD1 (5 bases). Germline V gene data show CDR1 as ENHRY and CDR2 as SYGVKD. The CDR3 extends over 15 amino acids. V lost 0 bases and J lost 2, with 8 bases in between. The CDR3 nucleotides read TGTGCCATCAGTGAGTCGATCAGGGGCAATCAGCCCCAGCATTTT. Encoded protein: CAISESIRGNQPQHF.

This chain joins TRBV4-1 and TRBJ2-2; weak D call: TRBD2 (5 bases). Germline assignment: CDR1 MGHRA and CDR2 YSYEKL. Trimming removed 0 bases at V and 1 base at J, with 15 bases between. CDR3 size: 18 residues. The CDR3 nucleotides read TGCGCCAGCAGCCAAGATTTTAATAGCGTCCAGAACACCGGGGAGCTGTTTTTT. As protein: CASSQDFNSVQNTGELFF.